The 24 T cell receptor beta chains below come from one sample, sequenced in a study of breast tumors, draining lymph nodes, adjacent tissues. Axillary draining lymph nodes of breast cancer patients supplied the node samples. Each CDR3 protein is one row after TCRdb ran MiXCR on the multiplex PCR reads. The table includes over 130,000 distinct CDR3 sequences, over 25% detected once. The sample was axillary lymph node tissue. The receptors here all came from a female donor with breast cancer. Some clones in this sample may be carry-over from other donors' samples.

This clonotype came up a few times. The chain's CDR3 is CASSRENRVNTEAFF. For the CDR3, the DNA is TGTGCCAGCAGCCGCGAAAACCGGGTCAACACTGAAGCTTTCTTT. The chain couples TRBV6-2 or TRBV6-3 to TRBJ1-1, with no clear D. Trimming cost V 6 bases and J 2 bases, with 16 bases left between them. This CDR3 is 15 amino acids long. CDR1 is MNHEY, CDR2 SVGEGT, per germline.

This clonotype has at least ten counts. The chain joins TRBV29-1 to TRBJ2-5, with TRBD1 identical over 9 bases. J gave up 5 bases and V 5 bases, and 3 bases lay outside the gene matches. The CDR3 consists of 12 residues. Germline loops: CDR1 SQVTM, CDR2 ANQGSEA. Written as DNA, the CDR3 is TGCAGCGTTTCGGACAGGGGCGAGACCCAGTACTTC. Protein: CSVSDRGETQYF.

The chain combines TRBV10-3 with TRBJ2-5, with 9 bases lining up with TRBD1. V was pared by 6 bases and J by 5 bases, with 7 bases of the junction left unmatched. In germline, CDR1 is ENHRY, CDR2 SYGVKD. The CDR3 contains 14 residues. CDR3 residues: CAIRGTGRSETQYF. CDR3 bases: TGTGCCATCAGGGGGACAGGGCGGTCGGAGACCCAGTACTTC.

This clonotype has at least ten counts. The chain uses TRBV5-1 and TRBJ1-2; no clear D gene. The CDR3 is 16 residues long. The V end was cut by 3 bases, the J end by 6 bases, with 21 bases between. Germline CDR1 and CDR2: SGHRS and YFSETQ. The CDR3 loop is CASSSTLLGGGDGYTF. As DNA, the CDR3 is TGCGCCAGCAGCTCAACCTTATTGGGCGGCGGGGATGGCTACACCTTC.

The rearrangement uses TRBV10-1 and TRBJ2-2; D ambiguous. CDR3 length: 13 amino acids. Deletions cut 1 base from V and 6 bases from J, with 6 bases between. Germline CDR1 is WNHNN and CDR2 is SYGVQD (reference sequence). The DNA of the CDR3 is TGCGCCAGCAGTGAGTTTAGTTCCGGGGAGCTGTTTTTT. It yields the protein CASSEFSSGELFF.

This clonotype came up many times. The chain joins TRBV20-1 to TRBJ2-1; the match to TRBD2 covers 8 bases. V shed 2 bases and J 10 bases; nucleotides not matched to a gene: 4. CDR3 length: 12 residues. Germline V lookup: CDR1 DFQATT, CDR2 SNEGSKA (reference sequence). CDR3 sequence reads: CSARKAGVEQFF. In nucleotides, the CDR3 is TGCAGTGCTAGAAAAGCGGGGGTAGAGCAGTTCTTC.

Comments on this clonotype: This may come from a read error, since a much larger clone is one base off. The chain recombines TRBV18 with TRBJ1-3; the match to TRBD1 covers 8 bases. The CDR3 covers 15 residues. Germline V gene data show CDR1 as KGHSH and CDR2 as LQKENI. CDR3 region: CASSPPAGQANTTYF. Here the CDR3 DNA reads TGTGCCAGCTCACCACCGGCGGGACAGGCCAACACCACATATTTT.

Many counts were recorded for this clonotype. The chain couples TRBV12-3 or TRBV12-4 to TRBJ1-2; TRBD1 aligns across 8 bases. CDR3 length: 14 residues. V shed 9 bases and J 4 bases; nucleotides not matched to a gene: 10. CDR3 sequence: CASNLRGRVYGYTF. CDR3 bases: TGTGCCAGTAACCTCAGGGGGCGCGTCTATGGCTACACCTTC.

The genes are TRBV20-1 and TRBJ2-1; 7 bases match TRBD2. Losses at the gene ends were 6 bases for V and 8 bases for J; bases not matched to a gene: 13. The CDR3 runs to 14 residues. Germline V gene sequence: CDR1 DFQATT, CDR2 SNEGSKA (reference sequence). CDR3 sequence reads: CSAIRDYLRHEQFF. The CDR3 DNA reads TGCAGTGCCATCCGGGACTATCTGCGCCATGAGCAGTTCTTC.

The chain combines TRBV5-1 with TRBJ1-5; 9 nucleotides agree with TRBD1. The CDR3 runs 17 residues. The germline V gene has CDR1 SGHRS and CDR2 YFSETQ. J was trimmed by 4 bases and V by 10 bases; bases with no gene match: 18. CDR3 in amino acids: CAGIDRGQGNSNQPQHF. In DNA form, the CDR3 reads TGCGCCGGCATCGATCGTGGACAGGGGAACTCGAATCAGCCCCAGCATTTT. Complete variable domain (other parts from reference TRBV5-1 and TRBJ1-5): KAGVTQTPRYLIKTRGQQVTLSCSPISGHRSVSWYQQTPGQGLQFLFEYFSETQRNKGNFPGRFSGRQFSNSRSEMNVSTLELGDSALYLCAGIDRGQGNSNQPQHFGDGTRLSIL.

Many counts were recorded for this clonotype. The chain recombines TRBV5-1 with TRBJ2-6, with 7 nucleotides matching TRBD2. CDR1 and CDR2 (germline): SGHRS, YFSETQ. The CDR3 covers 18 residues. Trimming took 4 bases from V and 0 from J; bases not matched to a gene: 10. CDR3 sequence (DNA): TGCGCCAGCAGCGGGAGGGGTGGCTTCATCTCTGGGGCCAACGTCCTGACTTTC. Translated, it gives CASSGRGGFISGANVLTF.

This clonotype appeared many times. At one of its ends the junction is not consistent with the germline gene, which may arise from a read error. V usage is TRBV7-2 and J usage is TRBJ1-2; 7 bases line up with TRBD1. Germline V CDR1 and CDR2: SGHTA, FQGNSA. This CDR3 has 15 amino acids. CDR3 protein: CASSPTLTGNYGYPF. Here the CDR3 DNA reads TGTGCCAGCAGCCCGACTCTGACAGGGAACTATGGCTACCCCTTC. Full variable domain (missing parts from reference TRBV7-2 and TRBJ1-2): GAGVSQSPSNKVTEKGKDVELRCDPISGHTALYWYRQSLGQGLEFLIYFQGNSAPDKSGLPSDRFSAERTGGSVSTLTIQRTQQEDSAVYLCASSPTLTGNYGYPFGSGTRLTVV.

This clonotype was detected many times. CDR3 in DNA: TGTGCCAGCAGTAAGGGCTACCGAGGCCTCGCTGAGCAGTTCTTC. Translated: CASSKGYRGLAEQFF. V gene TRBV27 combines with J gene TRBJ2-1; D is ambiguous. The V gene's germline CDR1 is MNHEY and CDR2 SMNVEV (reference sequence). The CDR3 is 15 amino acids. Trimming took off 5 bases at V and 9 bases at J, with 20 bases between the two ends.

This clonotype was seen repeatedly, ten times or more. The rearrangement uses TRBV15 and TRBJ2-2; D is unclear. V was clipped by 4 bases and J by 3 bases, with 3 bases between them. Germline lookup yields CDR1 LNHNV and CDR2 YYDKDF (reference sequence). This CDR3 has 12 amino acids. In DNA form, the CDR3 reads TGTGCCACCAGCAAATACACCGGGGAGCTGTTTTTT. Residues: CATSKYTGELFF.

A remark on this clonotype: This CDR3 fails to terminate in the conserved phenylalanine or tryptophan, so it likely reflects a read error. This sequence joins TRBV11-3 and TRBJ1-2; 7 bases map to TRBD1. After removal of 4 bases from V and 8 bases from J, the junction contained 16 bases not matched to a gene. Germline values: CDR1 SGHNT, CDR2 YENEEA. The CDR3 contains 16 residues. CDR3 residues: CASSSSTLDRVGGYTI. The CDR3 bases are TGTGCCAGCAGCTCCTCTACCCTCGACAGGGTCGGAGGCTACACCATC.

This clonotype occurred a few times. A much larger clone differs by one base, so this may be a read error. The V call is TRBV20-1, the J call TRBJ1-2, with 10 bases lining up with TRBD1. Germline assignment: CDR1 DFQATT and CDR2 SNEGSKA (reference sequence). V lost 3 bases to trimming and J lost 4 bases; unmatched junction nucleotides: 8. The CDR3 consists of 15 residues. CDR3 nucleotides: TGCAGTGCTAGGGTTACCGGGACAGGGGCCTATGGCTACACCTTC. This translates into CSARVTGTGAYGYTF.

The rearrangement joins TRBV2 to TRBJ2-2; TRBD1 is a possible D gene (6 bases). V was pared by 5 bases and J by 6 bases, with 13 bases between. The CDR3 runs 14 residues. Germline V gives CDR1 SNHLY, CDR2 FYNNEI. DNA for the CDR3: TGTGCCAGCAGTTACACAGGGTTGCCCGGGGAGCTGTTTTTT. Protein: CASSYTGLPGELFF.

In DNA, the CDR3 is TGTGCCAGCAGTGAAGACCCCTTTAGCGGCGGCGAGCAGTATGTC. Translating it yields CASSEDPFSGGEQYV. V and J are TRBV2 and TRBJ2-7; a weak D match, TRBD2 (6 bases). The CDR3 sequence is 15 residues long. Germline V gene sequence: CDR1 SNHLY, CDR2 FYNNEI.

Worth noting for this clonotype: With a much larger clone just one base away, this may be a read error. This chain uses TRBV6-6 with TRBJ2-7, with a tentative D call TRBD2 (5 bases). The CDR3 totals 12 residues. Deletions cut 8 bases from V and 3 bases from J, with 11 bases between. The germline gives CDR1 MNHNY, CDR2 SVGAGI (reference sequence). CDR3 coding DNA: TGTGCCAGCGCTCCGGGAAGCTACGAGCAGTACTTC. Protein product: CASAPGSYEQYF.

On this clonotype: Being one base from a much bigger clone, this may be a read error. This chain links TRBV19 with TRBJ2-2, with a tentative D call TRBD1 (5 bases). Trimming pared 4 bases from V and 0 bases from J, leaving 15 bases between. Germline values: CDR1 LNHDA, CDR2 SQIVND (reference sequence). The CDR3 contains 17 residues. Written as DNA, the CDR3 is TGTGCCAGTAGTAGTCCTGGGGCCGCTCCGAACACCGGGGAGCTGTTTTTT. The encoded protein is CASSSPGAAPNTGELFF. The variable domain in full, with the rest retrieved from reference TRBV19 and TRBJ2-2, is DGGITQSPKYLFRKEGQNVTLSCEQNLNHDAMYWYRQDPGQGLRLIYYSQIVNDFQKGDIAEGYSVSREKKESFPLTVTSAQKNPTAFYLCASSSPGAAPNTGELFFGEGSRLTVL.

As to this clonotype: A read error is possible here, since a much larger clone lies one base away. This chain joins TRBV6-6 and TRBJ2-3; no firm D call. CDR1 is MNHNY, CDR2 SVGAGI, per germline (reference sequence). V was pared by 10 bases and J by 0 bases, with 17 bases between. The CDR3 contains 15 residues. The CDR3 nucleotides read TGTGCCACCAGCCGCATGGGCCCTAGCACAGATACGCAGTATTTT. It encodes CATSRMGPSTDTQYF.

This clonotype was counted a few times. One junction end does not reproduce the germline sequence, and a read error may be involved. The rearrangement links TRBV6-5 to TRBJ2-6; D might be TRBD2 (5 bases). The germline CDR1 and CDR2 sequences are MNHEY and SVGAGI. The CDR3 has 14 amino acids. CDR3 region: CASSHSPGYGVLTF. CDR3 in DNA: TGTGCCAGCAGTCACTCTCCGGGGTACGGCGTCCTGACTTTC.

The chain combines TRBV28 with TRBJ2-1, with TRBD1 identical over 12 bases. Trimming at V came to 2 bases and at J to 9 bases, leaving 8 bases not matched to a gene. In germline, CDR1 is MDHEN, CDR2 SYDVKM. The CDR3 runs 16 residues. CDR3 loop: CASSLPPGQGAIEQFF. The CDR3 nucleotides read TGTGCCAGCAGTTTACCCCCGGGACAGGGGGCGATTGAGCAGTTCTTC.

The chain uses TRBV7-3 and TRBJ1-4, with TRBD1 matching 7 bases. Germline trimming cut 4 bases from V and 7 bases from J; bases unmatched to any gene: 6. The V gene's germline CDR1 is SGHTA and CDR2 FQGTGA. This CDR3 comprises 14 residues. CDR3 DNA: TGTGCCAGCAGCTCCGGGACAGAGATTGAAAAACTGTTTTTT. It yields the protein CASSSGTEIEKLFF.